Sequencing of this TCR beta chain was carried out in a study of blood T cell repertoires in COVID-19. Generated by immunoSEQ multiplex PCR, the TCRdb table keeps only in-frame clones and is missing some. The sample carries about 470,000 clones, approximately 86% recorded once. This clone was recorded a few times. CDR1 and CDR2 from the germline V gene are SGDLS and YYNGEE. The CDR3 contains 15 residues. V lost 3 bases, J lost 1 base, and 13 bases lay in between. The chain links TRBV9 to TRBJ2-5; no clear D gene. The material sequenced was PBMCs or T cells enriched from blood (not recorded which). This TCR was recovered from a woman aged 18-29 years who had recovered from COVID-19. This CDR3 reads CASSAGAASQETQYF. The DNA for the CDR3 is TGTGCCAGCAGCGCTGGTGCGGCTAGCCAAGAGACCCAGTACTTC.